This TCR delta chain was sequenced during a study of Vδ1+ human thymocytes. Findings and caveats of the study: Donors shared many TRG clonotypes but few TRD clonotypes. Thymic TRG and TRD repertoires appeared highly polyclonal, with Gaussian CDR3 length distributions.

This clone showed up just a few times. Antigen unknown. Extracted RNA was reverse transcribed into cDNA. CDR3 amplicons came from multiplex PCR with pooled V-gene forward and constant-region reverse primers. TCRdb fed the multiplex PCR reads to CATT. This table has about 50,000 delta-chain clones, approximately 15% appearing once. After alphabeta T cell depletion, CD3+ Vdelta1+ Vdelta2- thymocytes were sorted. Between about 96% and 99.6% of sorted thymocytes were Vdelta1+. The CDR3 is 19 amino acids. The V gene end was trimmed by 9 bases and the J gene end by 10 bases; junction bases not matched to a gene: 30. The germline CDR1 and CDR2 sequences are TSWWSYY and QGS.

The receptor comes from a girl in the first two years of life who had congenital heart surgery. Material for sequencing was Vdelta1+ gamma-delta thymocytes from the thymus. Stated subset: FACS-sorted CD3+ TCRalphabeta- TCRVdelta1+ TCRVdelta2- thymocytes. V is TRDV1 and J is TRDJ1; 9 nucleotides agree with TRDD3. The CDR3 nucleotides are TGTGCTCTCATAAAGGGGACCTTCCCGTACTGGGGGGATACAAGTAGACTCATCTTT. This translates into CALIKGTFPYWGDTSRLIF.